This T cell receptor (beta chain) was found in a study of blood T cell repertoires in COVID-19. This clone showed up just once. Trimming removed 0 bases at V and 0 bases at J, with 8 bases between. Germline CDR1 LGHNA, CDR2 YSLEER. The CDR3 is made up of 15 amino acids. Assay used: immunoSEQ multiplex PCR; TCRdb lists only in-frame clones, some missing. The sample has some 72,000 clones; about 89% are singletons. Sequenced: peripheral blood. The receptor was isolated from a man aged 45 to 65 with active or convalescent COVID-19. The gene calls are TRBV4-3 and TRBJ1-2; D is perhaps TRBD1 (6 bases). Here the CDR3 reads CASSQDWTANYGYTF. The CDR3 DNA reads TGCGCCAGCAGCCAAGATTGGACAGCTAACTATGGCTACACCTTC.